Only a few counts were recorded for the clone carrying this T cell receptor (beta chain). The CDR3 is 15 residues long. The germline V and J ends were trimmed by 1 base and 2 bases, with 12 bases remaining between them. CDR1 is SGHTA, CDR2 FQGNSA, per germline. The source of the sample is a study of T-cell memory formation after mild COVID-19. Study context: Clustering of TCRs was largely donor specific.

TCRdb re-called the 5' RACE reads through MiXCR, storing one row per CDR3 protein. This table has approximately 240,000 distinct CDR3 sequences, roughly 15% appearing once. This receptor was taken from a man aged 18 to 29 who had mild COVID-19 (a few samples of this study predate the infection). Cell type and time point are not known. Sequencing was performed on PBMCs or a T cell subset sorted from them (not recorded which). The chain uses TRBV7-2 and TRBJ2-7, with D tentatively TRBD2 (7 bases). CDR3 region: CASSLEGGVAYEQYF. CDR3 DNA sequence: TGTGCCAGCAGCTTAGAAGGGGGGGTAGCCTACGAGCAGTACTTC.